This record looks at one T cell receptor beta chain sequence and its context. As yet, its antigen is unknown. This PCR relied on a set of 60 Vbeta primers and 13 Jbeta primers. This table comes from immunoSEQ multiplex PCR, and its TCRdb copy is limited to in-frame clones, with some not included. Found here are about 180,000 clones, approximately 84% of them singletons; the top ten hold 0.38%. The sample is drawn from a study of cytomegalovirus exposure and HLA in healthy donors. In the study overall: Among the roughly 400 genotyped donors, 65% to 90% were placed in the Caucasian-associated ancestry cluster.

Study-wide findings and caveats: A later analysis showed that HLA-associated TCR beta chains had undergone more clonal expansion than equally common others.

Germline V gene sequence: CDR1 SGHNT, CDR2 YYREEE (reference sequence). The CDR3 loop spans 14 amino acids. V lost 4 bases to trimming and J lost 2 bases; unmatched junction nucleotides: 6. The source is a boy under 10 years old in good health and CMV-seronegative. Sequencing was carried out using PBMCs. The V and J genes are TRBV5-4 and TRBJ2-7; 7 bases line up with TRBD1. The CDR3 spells CASSTKTGTYEQYF. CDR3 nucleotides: TGTGCCAGCAGCACCAAGACAGGGACCTACGAGCAGTACTTC.